The 22 T cell receptor beta chains presented below share a single source sample, sequenced in a study of blood T cell repertoires in COVID-19. TCRdb keeps only in-frame clones here, not all; method: immunoSEQ multiplex PCR. This sample has fewer than 200,000 clones; around 80% occur once, and the top ten carry approximately 4%. Sequencing was carried out using PBMCs or T cells enriched from blood (not recorded which). The receptors stem from a woman aged 50 to 60 in a cohort exposed to, infected with or recovered from COVID-19 (not recorded which).

The V gene is TRBV2, the J gene TRBJ1-4, with D maybe TRBD1 (6 bases). V lost 4 bases to trimming and J lost 5 bases, with 17 bases between them. CDR3 size: 16 residues. Germline V CDR1 and CDR2: SNHLY, FYNNEI. The CDR3 here is CASSADTGYGNEKLFF. The CDR3 coding sequence is TGTGCCAGCAGTGCGGATACAGGGTATGGAAATGAAAAACTGTTTTTT.

This sequence joins TRBV18 and TRBJ2-7; 10 nucleotides line up with TRBD1. V was pared by 6 bases and J by 5 bases, with 16 bases of the junction left unmatched. Germline assignment: CDR1 KGHSH and CDR2 LQKENI. There are 17 residues in the CDR3. CDR3 residues: CASSPTGPGTGDDEQYF. Here the CDR3 DNA reads TGTGCCAGCTCCCCTACCGGACCCGGGACAGGGGATGACGAGCAGTACTTC.

In its sample, this clone was seen a few times. The chain carries TRBV10-3 and TRBJ1-3, with a tentative D call TRBD1 (5 bases). This CDR3 is built from 17 residues. Trimming took 4 bases from V and 4 from J, leaving 20 bases between them. Per the germline V gene, CDR1 is ENHRY and CDR2 is SYGVKD. CDR3: CAISGSLPGREGNTIYF. Written as DNA, the CDR3 is TGTGCCATCAGTGGAAGTCTTCCGGGCAGGGAAGGAAACACCATATATTTT.

The V call is TRBV28, the J call TRBJ2-7, with D perhaps TRBD1 (6 bases). Germline CDR1 and CDR2: MDHEN and SYDVKM. The CDR3 contains 16 residues. The germline V and J ends were trimmed by 5 bases and 0 bases, with 17 bases remaining between them. The CDR3 spells CASSAQQGYFSYEQYF. Here the CDR3 DNA reads TGTGCCAGCAGTGCCCAACAGGGTTATTTCTCCTACGAGCAGTACTTC.

The V call is TRBV10-3, the J call TRBJ1-5; perhaps TRBD1 as D (6 bases). Germline loops: CDR1 ENHRY, CDR2 SYGVKD. V lost 5 bases to trimming and J lost 2 bases, with 22 bases between them. The CDR3 is 18 residues long. CDR3 bases: TGTGCCATCAGTTCGAGTCCCCAGGGGCGGTCGGGCAATCAGCCCCAGCATTTT. This translates into CAISSSPQGRSGNQPQHF.

The V and J genes are TRBV7-8 and TRBJ1-1, with TRBD1 matching 7 bases. J gave up 7 bases and V 1 base, and 15 bases lay outside the gene matches. Germline V gives CDR1 SGHVS, CDR2 FQNEAQ. CDR3 size: 17 residues. The CDR3 nucleotides are TGTGCCAGCAGCTTAGTCCCCTTGGGACAGAGGCAAAATGAAGCTTTCTTT. It codes for CASSLVPLGQRQNEAFF. The whole variable domain, remainder taken from reference TRBV7-8 and TRBJ1-1, is GAGVSQSPRYKVAKRGQDVALRCDPISGHVSLFWYQQALGQGPEFLTYFQNEAQLDKSGLPSDRFFAERPEGSVSTLKIQRTQQEDSAVYLCASSLVPLGQRQNEAFFGQGTRLTVV.

This clone was seen a single time. The chain has TRBV7-9 and TRBJ2-7, with D unresolved. The CDR3 consists of 13 residues. V lost 8 bases and J 6 bases, leaving 17 bases between the germline ends. Looked up from germline, CDR1 is SEHNR and CDR2 is FQNEAQ (reference sequence). The CDR3 coding sequence is TGTGCCAGCTCACTATACACCTACGGCGAGCAGTACTTC. Protein product: CASSLYTYGEQYF.

This chain joins TRBV24-1 and TRBJ2-7; 9 bases are a match to TRBD1. The CDR3 spans 14 residues. Germline CDR1 reads KGHDR; CDR2 reads SFDVKD. J was trimmed by 2 bases and V by 10 bases; bases with no gene match: 8. CDR3 nucleotide sequence: TGTGCCACAGCCCGGACAGGGGCCCCCTACGAGCAGTACTTC. This codes for CATARTGAPYEQYF.

This clone was recorded a few times. The chain recombines TRBV5-6 with TRBJ2-7; tentative D call: TRBD2 (6 bases). Germline CDR1 and CDR2: SGHDT and YYEEEE. Trimming removed 2 bases from V and 5 bases from J, with 17 bases in between. The CDR3 is 15 residues long. The CDR3 DNA reads as TGTGCCAGCAGCTTTACCCGGGAGAACCGACACGAGCAGTACTTC. Translating gives CASSFTRENRHEQYF.

As regards this clone: The sample holds other DNA sequences that translate to the same CDR3. The chain employs TRBV28 and TRBJ2-3, with TRBD2 identical over 7 bases. The CDR3 loop spans 15 amino acids. V gave up 5 bases and J gave up 2 bases; unmatched junction bases: 7. Germline-derived CDR1 and CDR2 are MDHEN and SYDVKM. In DNA form, the CDR3 reads TGTGCCAGCAGTACACGAGCGGGGAACACAGATACGCAGTATTTT. Translating it yields CASSTRAGNTDTQYF.

This clone appeared a single time. The chain uses TRBV7-8 and TRBJ1-1; 7 positions match TRBD1. Germline V lookup: CDR1 SGHVS, CDR2 FQNEAQ. The CDR3 loop spans 16 amino acids. The trim removed 2 bases at V and 1 base at J, leaving 7 bases unmatched. This chain's CDR3 is CASSLFVRGKNTEAFF. DNA for the CDR3: TGTGCCAGCAGCTTATTCGTCAGGGGGAAGAACACTGAAGCTTTCTTT. Based on the CDR3 plus reference TRBV7-8 and TRBJ1-1, the full variable domain is GAGVSQSPRYKVAKRGQDVALRCDPISGHVSLFWYQQALGQGPEFLTYFQNEAQLDKSGLPSDRFFAERPEGSVSTLKIQRTQQEDSAVYLCASSLFVRGKNTEAFFGQGTRLTVV.

This clone was recorded only once. The V and J genes are TRBV14 and TRBJ1-2, with 7 bases identical to TRBD1. This CDR3 spans 15 amino acids. Germline values: CDR1 SGHDN, CDR2 FVKESK. V lost 5 bases, J lost 7 bases, and 13 bases stayed unmatched. The CDR3 protein is CASSGNLQGLAGYTF. As DNA, the CDR3 is TGTGCCAGCAGCGGGAACTTACAGGGGTTAGCTGGCTACACCTTC.

The chain employs TRBV25-1 and TRBJ2-1; D is perhaps TRBD1 (5 bases). CDR3 length: 16 amino acids. CDR1 is MGHDK and CDR2 is SYGVNS in the germline V gene. Trimming cost V 0 bases and J 9 bases, with 18 bases left between them. As DNA, the CDR3 is TGTGCCAGCAGTGAATATATGGCCCAAACCAGGGTTGAGCAGTTCTTC. Protein: CASSEYMAQTRVEQFF.

This chain connects TRBV7-8 to TRBJ1-1; no clear D gene. Germline-derived CDR1 and CDR2 are SGHVS and FQNEAQ. The CDR3 is 13 residues long. Trimming removed 0 bases from V and 4 bases from J, with 6 bases in between. The CDR3 sequence is CASSLAVSTEAFF. The CDR3 bases are TGTGCCAGCAGCTTAGCAGTGAGCACTGAAGCTTTCTTT.

V and J are TRBV15 and TRBJ1-5; tentative D call: TRBD1 (5 bases). This CDR3 is 14 amino acids long. CDR1 is LNHNV, CDR2 YYDKDF, per germline (reference sequence). Trimming took 0 bases from V and 5 from J, leaving 8 bases between them. The CDR3 is CATSRDGGDQPQHF. CDR3 in DNA: TGTGCCACCAGCAGAGATGGGGGGGATCAGCCCCAGCATTTT. Full variable domain (remainder filled in from reference TRBV15 and TRBJ1-5): DAMVIQNPRYQVTQFGKPVTLSCSQTLNHNVMYWYQQKSSQAPKLLFHYYDKDFNNEADTPDNFQSRRPNTSFCFLDIRSPGLGDTAMYLCATSRDGGDQPQHFGDGTRLSIL.

This clone was detected a few times. The chain links TRBV3-1 (or the pseudogene TRBV3-2) to TRBJ1-3; the D is unclear. Germline V gene lookup returns CDR1 LGHDT and CDR2 YNNKEL (reference sequence). V was cut by 1 base and J by 4 bases, with 11 bases left in between. The CDR3 consists of 15 residues. Written as DNA, the CDR3 is TGTGCCAGCAGCCAAGTGCCAGGTCGGGGAAACACCATATATTTT. The encoded protein is CASSQVPGRGNTIYF.

The chain is built from TRBV11-3 and TRBJ2-1, with TRBD2 matching over 8 bases. V trimming: 5 bases; J trimming: 8 bases; junction bases outside the gene matches: 11. The CDR3 sequence is 15 residues long. The germline gives CDR1 SGHNT, CDR2 YENEEA. CDR3 region: CASSEGTSPEDEQFF. The CDR3 region has the DNA TGTGCCAGCAGCGAGGGGACTAGTCCGGAGGATGAGCAGTTCTTC.

This chain joins TRBV6-5 and TRBJ1-6; a weak D match, TRBD1 (5 bases). Germline values: CDR1 MNHEY, CDR2 SVGAGI. V was clipped by 4 bases and J by 9 bases, with 7 bases between them. The CDR3 has 12 residues. DNA for the CDR3: TGTGCCAGCAGTTCCCAGGGTTCACCCCTCCACTTT. Amino acid sequence: CASSSQGSPLHF.

The CDR3 coding sequence is TGTGCCAGCAGCTTATTTTCGGGATACACTGAAGCTTTCTTT. This gives the protein CASSLFSGYTEAFF. V and J are TRBV7-3 and TRBJ1-1; no reliable D call. The germline V gene encodes CDR1 SGHTA and CDR2 FQGTGA. The length of the CDR3 is 14 residues. Trimming took 2 bases from V and 3 from J, leaving 10 bases between them.

The rearrangement links TRBV19 to TRBJ2-7; 7 nucleotides match TRBD1. The CDR3 contains 17 residues. The V and J ends lost 5 bases and 1 base, in that order; junction bases with no gene match: 14. The germline CDR1 and CDR2 sequences are LNHDA and SQIVND (reference sequence). The CDR3 region is CASSSLTRQGGSYEQYF. In DNA, the CDR3 is TGTGCCAGTAGTTCCCTAACCAGACAGGGTGGGTCCTACGAGCAGTACTTC.

The chain carries TRBV7-5 and TRBJ1-2; the table gives TRBD1 as D, unverified against the DNA. TRBV7-5 has pseudogene status. CDR3 size: 14 residues. CDR3 nucleotides: TGTGCCAGAAGTTATGACAGGGGGATCTATGGCTACACCTTC. Translation: CARSYDRGIYGYTF.

The V call is TRBV6-1, the J call TRBJ1-4; 7 positions match TRBD1. This CDR3 spans 14 amino acids. From germline, CDR1 is MNHNS and CDR2 SASEGT. Unmatched junction bases numbered 2, after V lost 2 bases and J lost 5 bases. The CDR3 loop reads CASSERGQNEKLFF. In DNA, the CDR3 is TGTGCCAGCAGTGAAAGGGGGCAAAATGAAAAACTGTTTTTT.